What follows are 27 T cell receptor beta chains derived from one specimen sequenced in a study of blood T cell repertoires in COVID-19. The data were produced by immunoSEQ multiplex PCR, yet TCRdb's version contains in-frame clones alone and is incomplete. Among 250,000 or so clones listed, 70% to 85% were seen once. What was sequenced was peripheral blood. The receptors were gathered from a woman of 80 years or more with acute or convalescent COVID-19.

The genes are TRBV19 and TRBJ2-7; TRBD2 is a possible D gene (5 bases). V was cut by 1 base and J by 0 bases, with 10 bases left in between. The V gene's germline CDR1 is LNHDA and CDR2 SQIVND (reference sequence). There are 15 residues in the CDR3. The CDR3 region is CASSIVAGSSYEQYF. The DNA for the CDR3 is TGTGCCAGTAGTATAGTTGCGGGTAGCTCCTACGAGCAGTACTTC. Combining the CDR3 with reference TRBV19 and TRBJ2-7 gives the whole variable domain DGGITQSPKYLFRKEGQNVTLSCEQNLNHDAMYWYRQDPGQGLRLIYYSQIVNDFQKGDIAEGYSVSREKKESFPLTVTSAQKNPTAFYLCASSIVAGSSYEQYFGPGTRLTVT.

This chain connects TRBV9 to TRBJ1-1, with 7 bases fitting TRBD1. With V trimmed by 3 bases and J by 5 bases, 7 bases remained unmatched. The CDR3 is 14 amino acids. Per germline, CDR1 SGDLS and CDR2 YYNGEE. The CDR3 nucleotides read TGTGCCAGCAGCGGGACAGGCTCGGGGACTGAAGCTTTCTTT. Its protein product is CASSGTGSGTEAFF.

With respect to this clone: This same CDR3 is encoded by further DNA sequences in the sample. The V and J genes are TRBV5-8 and TRBJ2-3; D is possibly TRBD2 (5 bases). Germline V CDR1 and CDR2: SGHTS, YDEGEE. Trimming shortened V by 4 bases and J by 4 bases, and 10 bases separated the two germline ends. The CDR3 runs 13 residues. CDR3 amino acids: CASSLTGADTQYF. The DNA of the CDR3 is TGTGCCAGCAGCCTAACCGGGGCAGATACGCAGTATTTT.

The chain couples TRBV3-1 (or the pseudogene TRBV3-2) to TRBJ1-1; 7 positions agree with TRBD1. The germline CDR1 and CDR2 sequences are LGHDT and YNNKEL (reference sequence). J lost 4 bases, V lost 3 bases, and 11 bases had no gene match. CDR3 length: 16 residues. The CDR3 is CASSQRPGTVGTEAFF. The CDR3 region has the DNA TGTGCCAGCAGCCAGAGACCCGGGACAGTAGGCACTGAAGCTTTCTTT.

This clone was counted once. The rearrangement links TRBV5-5 to TRBJ2-1, with TRBD1 identical over 7 bases. The V and J ends lost 4 bases and 4 bases, in that order; junction bases with no gene match: 11. Germline CDR1 reads SGHKS; CDR2 reads YYEKEE (reference sequence). The CDR3 sequence is 16 residues long. CDR3 nucleotides: TGTGCCAGCAGCCTTCAACAGGGGAAGGCTTACAATGAGCAGTTCTTC. It specifies CASSLQQGKAYNEQFF.

This clone has only one observation. The rearrangement links TRBV6-2 or TRBV6-3 to TRBJ2-1, with unresolved D. This CDR3 region has 17 residues. Trimming left V 0 bases short and J 4 bases short, with 16 bases between. Germline V lookup: CDR1 MNHEY, CDR2 SVGEGT. CDR3: CASSYSSRRGVYNEQFF. The CDR3 DNA reads TGTGCCAGCAGTTACTCGAGTCGGCGCGGAGTTTACAATGAGCAGTTCTTC.

Points on this clone: The junction shows a germline mismatch at one end, possibly a read error. The V call is TRBV3-1 (or the pseudogene TRBV3-2), the J call TRBJ1-5; D may be TRBD1 (5 bases). The CDR3 sequence is 13 residues long. Germline V gene sequence: CDR1 LGHDT, CDR2 YNNKEL (reference sequence). CDR3 bases: TGTGCCAGCAGCCAAAGGGGAAATCAGTCCCAGCATTTT. This codes for CASSQRGNQSQHF.

The gene calls are TRBV30 and TRBJ1-2, with 8 bases aligning to TRBD1. V shed 0 bases, J shed 8 bases, and the junction held 5 bases outside the gene matches. This CDR3 has 13 residues. In germline, CDR1 is GTSNPN, CDR2 SVGIG (reference sequence). The CDR3 reads CAWSVQGAAGYTF. CDR3 bases: TGTGCCTGGAGTGTGCAGGGGGCGGCAGGCTACACCTTC.

J is TRBJ1-2 and V is TRBV9; D may be TRBD1 (5 bases). Trimming removed 0 bases at V and 4 bases at J, with 10 bases between. Germline V lookup: CDR1 SGDLS, CDR2 YYNGEE. This CDR3 contains 14 residues. CDR3: CASSVGGGTYGYTF. Written as DNA, the CDR3 is TGTGCCAGCAGCGTAGGCGGGGGGACCTATGGCTACACCTTC.

V gene TRBV6-1 combines with J gene TRBJ1-2; D is ambiguous. The CDR3 length is 14 residues. From germline, CDR1 is MNHNS and CDR2 SASEGT. The V and J ends lost 3 bases and 7 bases respectively, with 15 bases between them. This CDR3 is CASSDVGSRGGYTF. The DNA for the CDR3 is TGTGCCAGCAGTGACGTCGGGAGTCGGGGTGGCTACACCTTC.

The gene calls are TRBV11-2 and TRBJ1-4; 8 bases agree with TRBD1. This CDR3 has 13 residues. Trimming cost V 2 bases and J 8 bases; bases outside gene matches: 1. Germline V gives CDR1 SGHAT, CDR2 FQNNGV. The CDR3: CASSLWDREKLFF. The CDR3 DNA reads TGTGCCAGCAGCTTATGGGACAGGGAAAAACTGTTTTTT.

The chain combines TRBV11-3 with TRBJ2-7; D gene ambiguous. The germline V and J ends were trimmed by 0 bases and 7 bases, with 16 bases remaining between them. CDR3 size: 15 residues. Looked up from germline, CDR1 is SGHNT and CDR2 is YENEEA. Written as DNA, the CDR3 is TGTGCCAGCAGCTTAGAGTCGGCGGAATCCTCTGAGCAGTACTTC. Protein product: CASSLESAESSEQYF.

This clone appeared a single time. The genes are TRBV7-6 and TRBJ1-2; 9 bases agree with TRBD1. Per germline, CDR1 SGHVS and CDR2 FNYEAQ. V dropped 1 base and J dropped 8; count of bases not matched to a gene: 2. There are 13 residues in the CDR3. The CDR3 nucleotides read TGTGCCAGCAGCTTAGGGGACAGGGAAGGCTACACCTTC. This codes for CASSLGDREGYTF.

The chain has TRBV7-9 and TRBJ2-1, with 12 positions matching TRBD2. The V segment lost 4 bases and the J segment 8 bases; nucleotides outside the gene matches: 18. CDR3 length: 19 amino acids. Germline loops: CDR1 SEHNR, CDR2 FQNEAQ (reference sequence). The CDR3 spells CASSSPLAGGPLRSHEQFF. In DNA form, the CDR3 reads TGTGCCAGCAGCTCACCACTAGCGGGAGGACCATTAAGGTCCCATGAGCAGTTCTTC.

The chain employs TRBV7-9 and TRBJ1-3, with TRBD1 matching over 10 bases. The CDR3 length is 18 residues. Per the germline V gene, CDR1 is SEHNR and CDR2 is FQNEAQ (reference sequence). The V and J ends lost 5 bases and 0 bases, in that order; junction bases with no gene match: 10. The CDR3 sequence is CASSGGTGAQFSGNTIYF. The CDR3 DNA is TGTGCCAGCAGCGGGGGGACAGGGGCGCAGTTCTCTGGAAACACCATATATTTT.

The sample holds a few counts of this clone. The V call is TRBV28, the J call TRBJ2-1, with TRBD2 matching over 8 bases. CDR3 length: 15 residues. J lost 7 bases, V lost 7 bases, and 12 bases had no gene match. CDR1 and CDR2 (germline): MDHEN, SYDVKM. This CDR3 reads CASINGGTSGNEQFF. CDR3 in DNA: TGTGCCAGCATTAATGGGGGGACTAGTGGTAATGAGCAGTTCTTC.

The chain couples TRBV6-5 to TRBJ1-4; possibly TRBD1 for D (5 bases). V dropped 2 bases and J dropped 7 bases, with 11 bases sitting between them. The CDR3 loop spans 14 amino acids. Germline CDR1 reads MNHEY; CDR2 reads SVGAGI. The CDR3: CASSYGGLGEKLFF. In DNA, the CDR3 is TGTGCCAGCAGTTACGGGGGGTTAGGTGAAAAACTGTTTTTT.

V usage is TRBV5-4 and J usage is TRBJ1-1; 9 bases are a match to TRBD1. Germline V CDR1 and CDR2: SGHNT, YYREEE (reference sequence). The CDR3 is 13 amino acids. Trimming at V came to 4 bases and at J to 5 bases, leaving 3 bases not matched to a gene. The CDR3 region is CASSPDRGTEAFF. The CDR3 DNA reads as TGTGCCAGCAGCCCAGACAGGGGGACTGAAGCTTTCTTT.

This clone was seen once. This rearrangement joins TRBV11-2 to TRBJ2-5, with D unresolved. This CDR3 comprises 13 residues. Germline V gene lookup returns CDR1 SGHAT and CDR2 FQNNGV. Trimming cost V 5 bases and J 6 bases, with 13 bases left between them. The chain's CDR3 is CASSLERSQTQYF. In DNA form, the CDR3 reads TGTGCCAGCAGCCTGGAAAGGAGCCAGACCCAGTACTTC.

The chain recombines TRBV6-1 with TRBJ1-2, with 8 bases fitting TRBD1. The CDR3 is 14 amino acids. Germline CDR1 is MNHNS and CDR2 is SASEGT. J lost 4 bases, V lost 3 bases, and 4 bases had no gene match. DNA for the CDR3: TGTGCCAGCAGTGACCAGGGGGCTGGCTATGGCTACACCTTC. Amino acid sequence: CASSDQGAGYGYTF.

A note on this clone: One junction end disagrees with the germline gene, perhaps due to a read error. V usage is TRBV2 and J usage is TRBJ2-1; 8 bases are a match to TRBD1. The length of the CDR3 is 14 residues. Looked up from germline, CDR1 is SNHLY and CDR2 is FYNNEI. CDR3 DNA sequence: TGTGCCAGCAGGGAACCGGGACAGGCTGGGTTCAGGCTCTTC. Amino acid sequence: CASREPGQAGFRLF.

The chain employs TRBV6-6 and TRBJ2-2, with TRBD1 matching over 9 bases. There are 16 residues in the CDR3. The germline V gene encodes CDR1 MNHNY and CDR2 SVGAGI (reference sequence). Unmatched junction bases numbered 6, after V lost 7 bases and J lost 0 bases. CDR3 in amino acids: CASKKGQGANTGELFF. The CDR3 bases are TGTGCCAGCAAGAAGGGACAGGGAGCGAACACCGGGGAGCTGTTTTTT.

CDR3 region: CAISEPGQGLSEAFF. The DNA of the CDR3 is TGTGCCATCAGTGAGCCCGGACAGGGTTTGTCTGAAGCTTTCTTT. This rearrangement joins TRBV10-3 to TRBJ1-1, with TRBD1 matching 8 bases. The V gene end was trimmed by 2 bases and the J gene end by 6 bases; junction bases not matched to a gene: 8. The CDR3 covers 15 residues. Germline lookup yields CDR1 ENHRY and CDR2 SYGVKD.

The rearrangement joins TRBV2 to TRBJ2-3; no clear D gene. Trimming removed 4 bases at V and 1 base at J, with 18 bases between. Germline lookup yields CDR1 SNHLY and CDR2 FYNNEI. The CDR3 runs 17 residues. The CDR3 region has the DNA TGTGCCAGCAGTGTAGGAGCCGCCGTTTTCCGCACAGATACGCAGTATTTT. It translates to CASSVGAAVFRTDTQYF.

This chain links TRBV7-9 with TRBJ2-7, with D possibly being TRBD1 (6 bases). Per the germline V gene, CDR1 is SEHNR and CDR2 is FQNEAQ (reference sequence). Between the trimmed V and J ends, which lost 1 base and 10 bases, there was a span of 17 bases. This CDR3 has 14 residues. The CDR3 region has the DNA TGTGCCAGCAGCTTAGATTTCGGACAGACAAGCCAGTACTTC. It codes for CASSLDFGQTSQYF.

Details on this clone: At one boundary the junction diverges from the germline segment, which might be a read error. The J gene is TRBJ2-1, the V gene TRBV2, with 7 bases lining up with TRBD2. The CDR3 length is 13 residues. Germline values: CDR1 SNHLY, CDR2 FYNNEI. The CDR3: CASSEARGIAGIF. CDR3 in DNA: TGTGCCAGCAGTGAAGCGCGGGGGATCGCCGGCATCTTC.

This chain links TRBV5-1 with TRBJ2-7; 11 nucleotides match TRBD1. The trim removed 4 bases at V and 7 bases at J, leaving 13 bases unmatched. The CDR3 spans 16 residues. The germline V gene encodes CDR1 SGHRS and CDR2 YFSETQ. The CDR3 protein is CASSRTAGQGAGEQYF. The CDR3 bases are TGCGCCAGCAGCCGCACAGCTGGACAGGGGGCCGGGGAGCAGTACTTC.